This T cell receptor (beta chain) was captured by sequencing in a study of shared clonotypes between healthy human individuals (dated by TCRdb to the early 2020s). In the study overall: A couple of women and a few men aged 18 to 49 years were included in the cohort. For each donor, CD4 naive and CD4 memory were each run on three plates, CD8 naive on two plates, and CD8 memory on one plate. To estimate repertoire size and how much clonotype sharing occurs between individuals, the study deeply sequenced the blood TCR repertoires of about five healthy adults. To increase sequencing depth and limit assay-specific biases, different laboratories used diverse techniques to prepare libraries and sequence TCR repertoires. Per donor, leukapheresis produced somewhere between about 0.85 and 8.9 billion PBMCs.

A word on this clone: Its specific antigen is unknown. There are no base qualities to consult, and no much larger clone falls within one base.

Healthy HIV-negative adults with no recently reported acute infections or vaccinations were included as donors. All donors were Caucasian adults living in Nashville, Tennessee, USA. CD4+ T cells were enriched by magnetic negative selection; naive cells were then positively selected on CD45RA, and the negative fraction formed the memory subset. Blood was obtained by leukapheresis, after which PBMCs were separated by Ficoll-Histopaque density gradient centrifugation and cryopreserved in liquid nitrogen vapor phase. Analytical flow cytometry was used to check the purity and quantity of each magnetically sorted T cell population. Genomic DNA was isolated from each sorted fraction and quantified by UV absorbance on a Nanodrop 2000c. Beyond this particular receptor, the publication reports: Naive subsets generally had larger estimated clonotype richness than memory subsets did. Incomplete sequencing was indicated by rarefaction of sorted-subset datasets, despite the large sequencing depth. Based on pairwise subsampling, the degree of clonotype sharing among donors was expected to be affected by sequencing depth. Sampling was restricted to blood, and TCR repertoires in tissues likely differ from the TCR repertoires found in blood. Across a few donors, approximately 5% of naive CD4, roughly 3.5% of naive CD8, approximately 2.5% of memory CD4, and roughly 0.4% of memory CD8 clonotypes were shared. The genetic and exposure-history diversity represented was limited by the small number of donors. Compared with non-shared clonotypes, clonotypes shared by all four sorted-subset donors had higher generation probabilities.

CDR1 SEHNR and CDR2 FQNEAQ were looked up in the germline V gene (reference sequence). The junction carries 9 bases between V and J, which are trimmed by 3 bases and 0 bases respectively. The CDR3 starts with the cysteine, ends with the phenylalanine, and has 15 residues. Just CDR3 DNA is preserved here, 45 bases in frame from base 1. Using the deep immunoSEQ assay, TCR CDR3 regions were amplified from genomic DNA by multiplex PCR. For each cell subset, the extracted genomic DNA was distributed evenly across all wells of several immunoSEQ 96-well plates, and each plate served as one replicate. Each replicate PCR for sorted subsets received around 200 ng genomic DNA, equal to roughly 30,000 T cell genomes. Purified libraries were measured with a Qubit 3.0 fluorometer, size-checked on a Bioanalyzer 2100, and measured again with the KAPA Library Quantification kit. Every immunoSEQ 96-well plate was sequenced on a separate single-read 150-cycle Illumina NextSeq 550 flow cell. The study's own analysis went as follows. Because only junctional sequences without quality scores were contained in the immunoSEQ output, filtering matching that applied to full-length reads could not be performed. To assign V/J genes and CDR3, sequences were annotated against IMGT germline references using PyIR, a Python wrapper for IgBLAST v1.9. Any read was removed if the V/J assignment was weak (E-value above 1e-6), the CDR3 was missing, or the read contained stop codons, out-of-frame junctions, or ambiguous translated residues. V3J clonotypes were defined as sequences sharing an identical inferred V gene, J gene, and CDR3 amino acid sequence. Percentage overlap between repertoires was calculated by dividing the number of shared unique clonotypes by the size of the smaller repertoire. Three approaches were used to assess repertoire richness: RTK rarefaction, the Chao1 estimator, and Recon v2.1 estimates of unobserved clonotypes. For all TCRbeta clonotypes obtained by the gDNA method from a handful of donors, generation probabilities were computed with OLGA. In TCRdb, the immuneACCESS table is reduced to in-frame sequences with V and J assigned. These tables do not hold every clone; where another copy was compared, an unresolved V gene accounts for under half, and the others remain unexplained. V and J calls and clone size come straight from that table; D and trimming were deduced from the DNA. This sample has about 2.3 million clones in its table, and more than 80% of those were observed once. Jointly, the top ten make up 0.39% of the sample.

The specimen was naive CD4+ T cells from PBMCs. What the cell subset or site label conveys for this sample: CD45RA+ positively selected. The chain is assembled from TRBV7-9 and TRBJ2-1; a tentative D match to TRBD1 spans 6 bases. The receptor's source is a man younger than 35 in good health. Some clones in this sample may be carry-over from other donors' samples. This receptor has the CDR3 CASSLGASSYNEQFF. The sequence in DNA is TGTGCCAGCAGCTTGGGGGCCAGCTCCTACAATGAGCAGTTCTTC.